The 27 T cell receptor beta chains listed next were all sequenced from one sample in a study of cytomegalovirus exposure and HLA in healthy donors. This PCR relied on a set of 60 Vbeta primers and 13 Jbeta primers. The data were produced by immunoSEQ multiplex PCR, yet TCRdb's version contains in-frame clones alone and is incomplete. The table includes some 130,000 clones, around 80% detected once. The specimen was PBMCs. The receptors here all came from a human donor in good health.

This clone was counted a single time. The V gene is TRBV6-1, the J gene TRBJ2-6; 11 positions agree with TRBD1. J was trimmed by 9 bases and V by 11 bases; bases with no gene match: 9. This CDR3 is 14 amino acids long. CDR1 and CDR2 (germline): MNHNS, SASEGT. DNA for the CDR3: TGTGCCGGAGGACAGGGGGCGGTCCTCAACGTCCTGACTTTC. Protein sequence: CAGGQGAVLNVLTF.

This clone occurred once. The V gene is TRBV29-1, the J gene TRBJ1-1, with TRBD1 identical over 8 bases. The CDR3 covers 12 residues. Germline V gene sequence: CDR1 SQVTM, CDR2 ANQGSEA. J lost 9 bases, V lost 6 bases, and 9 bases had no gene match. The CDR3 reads CSVRDRSLQAFF. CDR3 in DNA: TGCAGCGTCCGGGACAGGTCACTGCAAGCTTTCTTT.

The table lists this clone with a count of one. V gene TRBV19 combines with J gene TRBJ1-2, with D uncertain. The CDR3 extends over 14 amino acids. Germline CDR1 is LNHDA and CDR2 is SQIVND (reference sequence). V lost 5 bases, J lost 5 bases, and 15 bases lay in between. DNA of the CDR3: TGTGCCAGTAGTCTTGGATTTGGAGGGTATGGCTACACCTTC. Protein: CASSLGFGGYGYTF.

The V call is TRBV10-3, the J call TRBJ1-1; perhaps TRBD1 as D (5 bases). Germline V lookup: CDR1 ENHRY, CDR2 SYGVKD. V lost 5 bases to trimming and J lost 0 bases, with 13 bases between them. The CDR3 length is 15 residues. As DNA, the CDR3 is TGTGCCATCAGTCCAGGGATATACATGAACACTGAAGCTTTCTTT. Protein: CAISPGIYMNTEAFF.

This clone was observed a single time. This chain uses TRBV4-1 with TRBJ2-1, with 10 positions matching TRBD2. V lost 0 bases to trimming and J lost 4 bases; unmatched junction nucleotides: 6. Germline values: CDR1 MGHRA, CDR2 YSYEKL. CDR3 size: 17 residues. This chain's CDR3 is CASSQDEDSGGYNEQFF. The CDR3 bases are TGCGCCAGCAGCCAAGATGAGGATAGCGGGGGGTACAATGAGCAGTTCTTC.

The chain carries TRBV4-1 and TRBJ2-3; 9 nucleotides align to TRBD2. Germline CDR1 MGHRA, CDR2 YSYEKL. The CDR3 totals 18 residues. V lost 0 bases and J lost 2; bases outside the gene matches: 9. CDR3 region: CASSQDQAAGGPTDTQYF. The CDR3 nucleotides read TGCGCCAGCAGCCAAGATCAGGCCGCGGGGGGGCCCACAGATACGCAGTATTTT.

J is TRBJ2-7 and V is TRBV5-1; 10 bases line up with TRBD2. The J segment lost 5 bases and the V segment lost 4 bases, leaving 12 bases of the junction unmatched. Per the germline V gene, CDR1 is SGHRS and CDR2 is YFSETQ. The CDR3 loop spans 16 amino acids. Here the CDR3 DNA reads TGCGCCAGCAGCATAAGCGGGGGGGCTTTTTCCAACGAGCAGTACTTC. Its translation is CASSISGGAFSNEQYF.

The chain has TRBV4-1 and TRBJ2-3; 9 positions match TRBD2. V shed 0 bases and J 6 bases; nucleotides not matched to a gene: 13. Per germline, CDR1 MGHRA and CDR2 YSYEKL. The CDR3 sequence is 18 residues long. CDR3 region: CASSQDELAGPSGDTQYF. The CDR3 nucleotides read TGCGCCAGCAGCCAAGATGAGCTAGCGGGGCCCTCAGGCGATACGCAGTATTTT.

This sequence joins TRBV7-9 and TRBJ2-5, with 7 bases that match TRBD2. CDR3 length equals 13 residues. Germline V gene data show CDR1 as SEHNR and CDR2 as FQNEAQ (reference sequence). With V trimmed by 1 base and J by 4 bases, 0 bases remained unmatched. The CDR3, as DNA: TGTGCCAGCAGCTTAGGCGGGGGAGAGACCCAGTACTTC. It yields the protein CASSLGGGETQYF. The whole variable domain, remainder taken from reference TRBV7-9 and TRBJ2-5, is DTGVSQNPRHKITKRGQNVTFRCDPISEHNRLYWYRQTLGQGPEFLTYFQNEAQLEKSRLLSDRFSAERPKGSFSTLEIQRTEQGDSAMYLCASSLGGGETQYFGPGTRLLVL.

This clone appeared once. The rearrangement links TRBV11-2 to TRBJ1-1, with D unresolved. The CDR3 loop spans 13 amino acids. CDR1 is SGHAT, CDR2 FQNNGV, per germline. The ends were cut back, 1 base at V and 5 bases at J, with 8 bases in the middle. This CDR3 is CASSLGGLTEAFF. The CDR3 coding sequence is TGTGCCAGCAGCTTAGGAGGGCTTACTGAAGCTTTCTTT.

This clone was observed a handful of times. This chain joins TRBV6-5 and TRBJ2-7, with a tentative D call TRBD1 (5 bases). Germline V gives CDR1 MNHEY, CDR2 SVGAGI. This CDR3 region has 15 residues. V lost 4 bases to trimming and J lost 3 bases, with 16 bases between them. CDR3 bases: TGTGCCAGCAGTTCTACCCCGTCAGGGTTCTACGAGCAGTACTTC. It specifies CASSSTPSGFYEQYF.

This CDR3 is CASSLATLGYTF. The CDR3 coding sequence is TGTGCCAGCAGCTTAGCTACTCTCGGCTACACCTTC. The V gene is TRBV7-9, the J gene TRBJ1-2; D unresolved. Germline V gene sequence: CDR1 SEHNR, CDR2 FQNEAQ (reference sequence). This CDR3 region has 12 residues. V lost 0 bases, J lost 8 bases, and 7 bases lay in between.

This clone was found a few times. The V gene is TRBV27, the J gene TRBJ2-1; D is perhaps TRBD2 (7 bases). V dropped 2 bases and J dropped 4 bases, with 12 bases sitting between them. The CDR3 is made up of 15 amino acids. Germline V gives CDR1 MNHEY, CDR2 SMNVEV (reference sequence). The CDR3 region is CASSLGGGRYNEQFF. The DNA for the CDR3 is TGTGCCAGCAGTTTAGGGGGGGGCCGATACAATGAGCAGTTCTTC.

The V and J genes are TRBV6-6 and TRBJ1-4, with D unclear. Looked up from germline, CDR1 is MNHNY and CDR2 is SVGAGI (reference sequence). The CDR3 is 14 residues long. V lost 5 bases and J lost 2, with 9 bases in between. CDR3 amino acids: CASSATKTNEKLFF. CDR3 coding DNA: TGTGCCAGCAGTGCGACAAAGACTAATGAAAAACTGTTTTTT.

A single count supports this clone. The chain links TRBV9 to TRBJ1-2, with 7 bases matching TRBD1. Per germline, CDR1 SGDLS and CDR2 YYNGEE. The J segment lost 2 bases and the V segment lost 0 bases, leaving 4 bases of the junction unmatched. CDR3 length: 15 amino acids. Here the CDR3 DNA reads TGTGCCAGCAGCGTAGTAGGGGGCGCCAACTATGGCTACACCTTC. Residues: CASSVVGGANYGYTF.

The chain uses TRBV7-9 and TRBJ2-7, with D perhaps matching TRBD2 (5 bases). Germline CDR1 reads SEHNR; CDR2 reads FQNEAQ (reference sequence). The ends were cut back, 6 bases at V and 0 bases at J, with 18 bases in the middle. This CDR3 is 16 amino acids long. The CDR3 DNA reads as TGTGCCAGCAGACCTAAACCGGGATCCGACTCCTACGAGCAGTACTTC. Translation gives CASRPKPGSDSYEQYF.

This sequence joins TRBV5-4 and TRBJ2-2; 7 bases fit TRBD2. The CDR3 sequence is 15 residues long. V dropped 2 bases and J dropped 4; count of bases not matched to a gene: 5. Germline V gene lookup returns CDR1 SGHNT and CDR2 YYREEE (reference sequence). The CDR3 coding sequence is TGTGCCAGCAGCTTTCCCAGCGGGGCCACCGGGGAGCTGTTTTTT. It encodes CASSFPSGATGELFF.

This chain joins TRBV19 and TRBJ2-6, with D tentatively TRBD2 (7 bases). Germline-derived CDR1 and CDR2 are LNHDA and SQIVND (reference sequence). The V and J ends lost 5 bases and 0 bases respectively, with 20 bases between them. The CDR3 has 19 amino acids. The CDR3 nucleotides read TGTGCCAGTAGTGCCTATGAGGGGGGGCCCCTCTCTGGGGCCAACGTCCTGACTTTC. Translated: CASSAYEGGPLSGANVLTF.

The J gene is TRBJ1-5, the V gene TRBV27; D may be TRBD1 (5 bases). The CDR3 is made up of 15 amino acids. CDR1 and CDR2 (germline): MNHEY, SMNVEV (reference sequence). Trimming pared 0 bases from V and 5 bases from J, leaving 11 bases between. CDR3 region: CASSLSDSADQPQHF. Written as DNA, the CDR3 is TGTGCCAGCAGTTTATCCGACAGTGCGGATCAGCCCCAGCATTTT.

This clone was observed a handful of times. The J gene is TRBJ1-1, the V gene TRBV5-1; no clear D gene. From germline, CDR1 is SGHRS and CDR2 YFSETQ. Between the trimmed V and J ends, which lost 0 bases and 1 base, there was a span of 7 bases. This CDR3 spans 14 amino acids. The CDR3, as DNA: TGCGCCAGCAGCTTGGGACTTTCGAACACTGAAGCTTTCTTT. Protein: CASSLGLSNTEAFF.

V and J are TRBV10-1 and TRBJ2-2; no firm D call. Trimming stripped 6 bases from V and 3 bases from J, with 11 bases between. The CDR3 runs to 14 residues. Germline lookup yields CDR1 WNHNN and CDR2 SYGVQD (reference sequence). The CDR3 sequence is CASRSSRDTGELFF. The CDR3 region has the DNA TGCGCCAGCAGAAGCTCCCGGGACACCGGGGAGCTGTTTTTT.

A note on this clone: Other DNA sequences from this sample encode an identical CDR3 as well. The CDR3 reads CASSPGQGMNTEAFF. The CDR3, as DNA: TGTGCCAGCAGCCCAGGGCAGGGAATGAACACTGAAGCTTTCTTT. This rearrangement joins TRBV7-8 to TRBJ1-1, with D perhaps TRBD1 (5 bases). Per the germline V gene, CDR1 is SGHVS and CDR2 is FQNEAQ. The CDR3 is 15 amino acids. Trimming pared 5 bases from V and 0 bases from J, leaving 13 bases between. Looking up the rest from reference TRBV7-8 and TRBJ1-1 gives the full variable domain: GAGVSQSPRYKVAKRGQDVALRCDPISGHVSLFWYQQALGQGPEFLTYFQNEAQLDKSGLPSDRFFAERPEGSVSTLKIQRTQQEDSAVYLCASSPGQGMNTEAFFGQGTRLTVV.

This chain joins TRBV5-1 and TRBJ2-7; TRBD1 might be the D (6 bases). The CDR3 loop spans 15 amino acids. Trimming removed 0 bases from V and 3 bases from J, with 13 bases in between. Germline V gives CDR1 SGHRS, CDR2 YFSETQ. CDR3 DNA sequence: TGCGCCAGCAGCTTGGCCATCGGCAGGGGCTACGAGCAGTACTTC. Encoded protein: CASSLAIGRGYEQYF.

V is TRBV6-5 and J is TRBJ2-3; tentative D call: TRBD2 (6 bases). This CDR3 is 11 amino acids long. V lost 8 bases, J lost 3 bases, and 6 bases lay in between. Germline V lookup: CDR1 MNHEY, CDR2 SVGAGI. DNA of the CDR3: TGTGCCAGCCGGGGGACAGATACGCAGTATTTT. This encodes CASRGTDTQYF.

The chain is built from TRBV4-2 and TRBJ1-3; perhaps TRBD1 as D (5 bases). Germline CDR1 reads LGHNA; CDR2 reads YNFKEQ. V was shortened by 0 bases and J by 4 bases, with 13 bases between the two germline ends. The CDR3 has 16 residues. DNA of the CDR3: TGTGCCAGCAGCCAAGAATCAGCAGGGCGAGGAAACACCATATATTTT. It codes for CASSQESAGRGNTIYF.

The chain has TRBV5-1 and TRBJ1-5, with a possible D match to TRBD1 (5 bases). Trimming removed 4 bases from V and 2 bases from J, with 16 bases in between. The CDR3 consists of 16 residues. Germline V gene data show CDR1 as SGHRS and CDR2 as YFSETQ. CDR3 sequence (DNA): TGCGCCAGCAGCCAAGATGGGGGGTTTGGCAATCAGCCCCAGCATTTT. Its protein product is CASSQDGGFGNQPQHF.

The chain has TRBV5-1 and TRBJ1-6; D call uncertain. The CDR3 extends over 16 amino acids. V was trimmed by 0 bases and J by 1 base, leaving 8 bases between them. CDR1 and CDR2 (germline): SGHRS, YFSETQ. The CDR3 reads CASSLASESYNSPLHF. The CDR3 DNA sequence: TGCGCCAGCAGCTTGGCGAGCGAATCCTATAATTCACCCCTCCACTTT.